This TCR beta chain was identified during a study of cytomegalovirus exposure and HLA in healthy donors. The protocol was immunoSEQ multiplex PCR, while the TCRdb copy is restricted to in-frame clones and leaves out a portion. The data hold 85,000 to 130,000 clones, with around 90% observed a single time. This CDR3 comprises 14 residues. V shed 3 bases and J shed 0 bases, with 7 bases lying between them. Germline values: CDR1 SGHDT, CDR2 YYEEEE. Sequenced material: PBMCs. The V call is TRBV5-6, the J call TRBJ1-5; D is unclear. The clonotype comes from a woman in her late teens or twenties in good health and CMV-seropositive. The CDR3 spells CASSYAGSNQPQHF. Written as DNA, the CDR3 is TGTGCCAGCAGCTACGCGGGTAGCAATCAGCCCCAGCATTTT.